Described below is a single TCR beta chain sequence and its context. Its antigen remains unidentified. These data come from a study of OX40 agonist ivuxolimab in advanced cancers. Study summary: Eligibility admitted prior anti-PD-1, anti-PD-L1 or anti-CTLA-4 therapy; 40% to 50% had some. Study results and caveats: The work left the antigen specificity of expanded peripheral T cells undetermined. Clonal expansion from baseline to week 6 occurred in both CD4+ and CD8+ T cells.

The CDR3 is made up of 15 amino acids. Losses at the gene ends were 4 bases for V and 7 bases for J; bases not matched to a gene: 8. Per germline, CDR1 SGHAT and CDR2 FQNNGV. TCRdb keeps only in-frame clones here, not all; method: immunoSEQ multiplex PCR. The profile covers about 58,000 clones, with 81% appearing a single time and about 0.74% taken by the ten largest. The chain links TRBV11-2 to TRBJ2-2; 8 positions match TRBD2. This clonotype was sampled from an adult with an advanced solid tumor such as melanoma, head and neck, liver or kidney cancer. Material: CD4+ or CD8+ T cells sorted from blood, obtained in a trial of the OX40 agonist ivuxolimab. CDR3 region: CASSSERGTSGELFF. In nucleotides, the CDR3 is TGTGCCAGCAGCTCCGAGCGGGGGACGAGCGGGGAGCTGTTTTTT.